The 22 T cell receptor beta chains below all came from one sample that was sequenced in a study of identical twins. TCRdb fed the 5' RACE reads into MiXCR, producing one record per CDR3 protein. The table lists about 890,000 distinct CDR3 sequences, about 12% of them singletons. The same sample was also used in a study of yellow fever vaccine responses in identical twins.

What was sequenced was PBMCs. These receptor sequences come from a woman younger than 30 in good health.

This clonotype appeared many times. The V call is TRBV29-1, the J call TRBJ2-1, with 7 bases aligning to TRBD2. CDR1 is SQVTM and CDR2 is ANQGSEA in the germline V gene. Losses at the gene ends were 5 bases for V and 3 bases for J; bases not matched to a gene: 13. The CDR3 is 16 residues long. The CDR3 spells CSVRPLPGGDYNEQFF. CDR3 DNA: TGCAGCGTTCGTCCCCTGCCGGGAGGAGACTACAATGAGCAGTTCTTC.

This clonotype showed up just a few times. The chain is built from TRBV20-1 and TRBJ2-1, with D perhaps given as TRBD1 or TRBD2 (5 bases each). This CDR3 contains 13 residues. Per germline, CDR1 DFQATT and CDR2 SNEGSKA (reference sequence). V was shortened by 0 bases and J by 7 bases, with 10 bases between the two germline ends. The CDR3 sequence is CSARDPGPNEQFF. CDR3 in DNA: TGCAGTGCTAGAGATCCGGGACCGAATGAGCAGTTCTTC.

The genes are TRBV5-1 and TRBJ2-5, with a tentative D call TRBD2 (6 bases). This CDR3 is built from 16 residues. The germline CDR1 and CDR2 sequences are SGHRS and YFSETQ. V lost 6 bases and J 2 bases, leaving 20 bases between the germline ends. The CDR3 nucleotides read TGCGCCAGCACGGTGGGGGGTTCCCAGGATCAAGAGACCCAGTACTTC. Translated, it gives CASTVGGSQDQETQYF.

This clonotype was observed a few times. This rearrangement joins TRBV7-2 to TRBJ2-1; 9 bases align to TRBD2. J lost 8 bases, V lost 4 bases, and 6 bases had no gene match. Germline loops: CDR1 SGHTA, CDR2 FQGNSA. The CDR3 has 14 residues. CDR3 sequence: CASSSGGGGDEQFF. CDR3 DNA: TGTGCCAGCAGCTCGGGCGGGGGGGGCGATGAGCAGTTCTTC.

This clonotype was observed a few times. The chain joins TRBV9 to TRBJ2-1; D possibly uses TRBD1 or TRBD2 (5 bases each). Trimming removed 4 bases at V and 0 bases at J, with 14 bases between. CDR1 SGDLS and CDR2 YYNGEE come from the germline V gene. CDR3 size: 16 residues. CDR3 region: CASSPRGRSSYNEQFF. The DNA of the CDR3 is TGTGCCAGCAGCCCACGGGGACGGAGCTCCTACAATGAGCAGTTCTTC.

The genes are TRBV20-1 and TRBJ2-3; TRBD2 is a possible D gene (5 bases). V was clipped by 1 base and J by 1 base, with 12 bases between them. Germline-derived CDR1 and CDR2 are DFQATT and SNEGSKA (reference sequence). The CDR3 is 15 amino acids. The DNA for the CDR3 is TGCAGTGCTAGAGTCCCTAGCCCCCGCACAGATACGCAGTATTTT. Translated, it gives CSARVPSPRTDTQYF.

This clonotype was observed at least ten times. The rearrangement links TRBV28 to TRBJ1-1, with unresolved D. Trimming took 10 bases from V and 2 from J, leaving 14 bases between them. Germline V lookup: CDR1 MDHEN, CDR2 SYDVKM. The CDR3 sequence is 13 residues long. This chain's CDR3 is CAIRSRFNTEAFF. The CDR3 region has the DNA TGTGCCATCCGGTCCCGATTTAACACTGAAGCTTTCTTT.

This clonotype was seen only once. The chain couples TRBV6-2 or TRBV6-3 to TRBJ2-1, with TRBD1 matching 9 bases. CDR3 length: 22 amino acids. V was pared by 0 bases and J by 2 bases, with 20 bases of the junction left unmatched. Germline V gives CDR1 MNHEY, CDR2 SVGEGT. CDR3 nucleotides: TGTGCCAGCAGTTACTCCACTCCAACAGGGGGCGTCCGTCTCTCTGCCTACAATGAGCAGTTCTTC. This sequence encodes CASSYSTPTGGVRLSAYNEQFF.

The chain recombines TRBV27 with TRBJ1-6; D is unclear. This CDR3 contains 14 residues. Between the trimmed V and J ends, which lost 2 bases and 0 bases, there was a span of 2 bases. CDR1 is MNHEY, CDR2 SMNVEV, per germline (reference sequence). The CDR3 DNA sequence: TGTGCCAGCAGTTTAATCTCCTATAATTCACCCCTCCACTTT. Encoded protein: CASSLISYNSPLHF.

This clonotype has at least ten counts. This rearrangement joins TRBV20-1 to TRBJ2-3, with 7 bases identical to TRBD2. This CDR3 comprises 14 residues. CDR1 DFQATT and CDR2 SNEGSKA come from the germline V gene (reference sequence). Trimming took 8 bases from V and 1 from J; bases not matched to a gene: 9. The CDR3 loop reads CSFKDGGGTDTQYF. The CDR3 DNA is TGCAGTTTTAAGGATGGGGGGGGCACAGATACGCAGTATTTT.

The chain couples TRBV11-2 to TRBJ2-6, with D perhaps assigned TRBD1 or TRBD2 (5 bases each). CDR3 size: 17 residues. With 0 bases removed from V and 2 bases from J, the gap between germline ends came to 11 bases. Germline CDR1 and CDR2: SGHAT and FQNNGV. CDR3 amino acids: CASSLDSGRAGANVLTF. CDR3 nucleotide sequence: TGTGCCAGCAGCTTAGATTCAGGGAGAGCTGGGGCCAACGTCCTGACTTTC.

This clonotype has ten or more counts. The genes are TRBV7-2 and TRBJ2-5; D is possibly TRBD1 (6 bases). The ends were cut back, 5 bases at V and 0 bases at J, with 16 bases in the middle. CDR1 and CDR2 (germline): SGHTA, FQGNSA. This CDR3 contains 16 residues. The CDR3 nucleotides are TGTGCCAGCAGCCAGGCAGGGACAAGGAACCAAGAGACCCAGTACTTC. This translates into CASSQAGTRNQETQYF.

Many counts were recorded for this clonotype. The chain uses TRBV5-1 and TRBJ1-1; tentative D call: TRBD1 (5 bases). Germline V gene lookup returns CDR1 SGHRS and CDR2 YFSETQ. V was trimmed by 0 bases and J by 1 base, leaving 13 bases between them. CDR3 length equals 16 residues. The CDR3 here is CASSLGAGISNTEAFF. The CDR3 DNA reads TGCGCCAGCAGCTTGGGGGCAGGGATATCGAACACTGAAGCTTTCTTT.

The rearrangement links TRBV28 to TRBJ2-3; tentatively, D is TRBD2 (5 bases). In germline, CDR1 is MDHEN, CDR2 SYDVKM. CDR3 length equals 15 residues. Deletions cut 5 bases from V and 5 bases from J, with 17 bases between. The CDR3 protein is CASSQSLLDGDTQYF. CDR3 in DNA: TGTGCCAGCAGTCAAAGTCTACTAGACGGAGATACGCAGTATTTT.

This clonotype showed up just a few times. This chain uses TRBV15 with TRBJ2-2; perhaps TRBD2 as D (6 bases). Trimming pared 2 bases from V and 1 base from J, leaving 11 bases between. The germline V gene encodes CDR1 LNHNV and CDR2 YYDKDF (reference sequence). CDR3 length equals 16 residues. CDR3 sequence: CATSRIGGENTGELFF. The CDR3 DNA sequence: TGTGCCACCAGCAGAATCGGAGGGGAGAACACCGGGGAGCTGTTTTTT.

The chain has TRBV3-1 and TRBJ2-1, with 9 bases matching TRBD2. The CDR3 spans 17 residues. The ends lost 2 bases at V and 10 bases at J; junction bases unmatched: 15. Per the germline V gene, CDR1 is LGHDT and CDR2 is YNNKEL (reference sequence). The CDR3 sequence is CASSQPSSGAAASEQFF. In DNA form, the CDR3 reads TGTGCCAGCAGCCAACCATCTAGCGGGGCCGCCGCCAGCGAGCAGTTCTTC.

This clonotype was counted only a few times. CDR3 loop: CASSLSDGASTDTQYF. The DNA for the CDR3 is TGCGCCAGCAGCTTGTCCGACGGTGCTAGCACAGATACGCAGTATTTT. V is TRBV5-1 and J is TRBJ2-3, with no clear D. V shed 1 base and J shed 0 bases, with 12 bases lying between them. Germline CDR1 SGHRS, CDR2 YFSETQ. This CDR3 is 16 amino acids long.

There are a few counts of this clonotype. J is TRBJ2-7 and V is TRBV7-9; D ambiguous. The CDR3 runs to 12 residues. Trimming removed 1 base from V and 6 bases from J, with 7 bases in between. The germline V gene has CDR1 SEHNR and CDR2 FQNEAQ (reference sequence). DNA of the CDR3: TGTGCCAGCAGCTTAGGGCTTGGCGAGCAGTACGTC. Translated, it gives CASSLGLGEQYV.

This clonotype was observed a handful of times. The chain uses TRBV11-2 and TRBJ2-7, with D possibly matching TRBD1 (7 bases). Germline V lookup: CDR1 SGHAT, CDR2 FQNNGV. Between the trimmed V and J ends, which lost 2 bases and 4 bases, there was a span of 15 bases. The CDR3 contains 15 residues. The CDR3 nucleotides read TGTGCCAGCAGCTTATTTATGGCAGGGGGGTACGAGCAGTACTTC. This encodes CASSLFMAGGYEQYF.

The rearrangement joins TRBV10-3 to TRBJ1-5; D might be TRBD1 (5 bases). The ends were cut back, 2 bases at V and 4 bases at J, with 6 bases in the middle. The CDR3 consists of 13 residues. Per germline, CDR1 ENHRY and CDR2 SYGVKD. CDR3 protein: CAISETGNQPQHF. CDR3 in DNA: TGTGCCATCAGTGAGACAGGTAATCAGCCCCAGCATTTT.

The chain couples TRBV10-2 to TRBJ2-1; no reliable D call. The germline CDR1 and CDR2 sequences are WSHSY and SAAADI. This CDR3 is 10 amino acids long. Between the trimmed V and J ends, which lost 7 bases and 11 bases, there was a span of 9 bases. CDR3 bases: TGCGCCAGCAATCTCTCTAAGCAGTTCTTC. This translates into CASNLSKQFF.

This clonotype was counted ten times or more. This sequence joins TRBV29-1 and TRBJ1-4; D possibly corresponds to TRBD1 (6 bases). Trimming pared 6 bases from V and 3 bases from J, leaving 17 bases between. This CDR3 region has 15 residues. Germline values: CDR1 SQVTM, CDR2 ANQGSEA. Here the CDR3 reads CSVIPGQPANEKLFF. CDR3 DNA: TGCAGCGTGATACCGGGACAACCGGCTAATGAAAAACTGTTTTTT. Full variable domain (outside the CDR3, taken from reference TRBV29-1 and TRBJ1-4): SAVISQKPSRDICQRGTSLTIQCQVDSQVTMMFWYRQQPGQSLTLIATANQGSEATYESGFVIDKFPISRPNLTFSTLTVSNMSPEDSSIYLCSVIPGQPANEKLFFGSGTQLSVL.